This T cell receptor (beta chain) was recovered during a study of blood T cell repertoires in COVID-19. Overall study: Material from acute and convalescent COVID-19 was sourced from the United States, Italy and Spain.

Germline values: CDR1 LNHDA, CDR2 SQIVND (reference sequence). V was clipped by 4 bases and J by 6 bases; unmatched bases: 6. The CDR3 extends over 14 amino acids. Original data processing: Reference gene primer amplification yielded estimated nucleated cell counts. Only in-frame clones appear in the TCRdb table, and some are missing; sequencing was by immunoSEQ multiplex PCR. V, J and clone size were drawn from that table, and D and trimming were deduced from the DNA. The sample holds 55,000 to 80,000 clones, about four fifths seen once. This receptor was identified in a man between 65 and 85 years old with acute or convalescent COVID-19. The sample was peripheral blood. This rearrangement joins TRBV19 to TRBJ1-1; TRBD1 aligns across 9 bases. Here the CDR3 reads CASSRGTGYPEAFF. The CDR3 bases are TGTGCCAGTAGTAGGGGGACAGGGTATCCTGAAGCTTTCTTT.